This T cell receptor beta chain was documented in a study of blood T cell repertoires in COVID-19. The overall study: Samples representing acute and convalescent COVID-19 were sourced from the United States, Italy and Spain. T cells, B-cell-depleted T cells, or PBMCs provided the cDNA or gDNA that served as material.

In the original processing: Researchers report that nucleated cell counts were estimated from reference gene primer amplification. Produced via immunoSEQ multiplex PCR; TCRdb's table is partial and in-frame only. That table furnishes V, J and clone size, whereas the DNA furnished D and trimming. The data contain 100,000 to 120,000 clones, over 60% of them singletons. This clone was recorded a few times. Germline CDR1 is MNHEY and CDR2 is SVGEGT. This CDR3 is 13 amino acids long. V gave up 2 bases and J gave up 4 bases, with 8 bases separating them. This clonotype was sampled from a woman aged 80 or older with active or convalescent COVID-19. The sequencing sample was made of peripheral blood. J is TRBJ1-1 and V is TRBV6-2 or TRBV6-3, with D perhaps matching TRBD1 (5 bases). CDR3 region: CASSYAGVTEAFF. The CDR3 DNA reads TGTGCCAGCAGTTACGCGGGGGTCACTGAAGCTTTCTTT.